The clone carrying this T cell receptor (beta chain) has ten or more counts. Its cognate antigen is unknown. The sample belongs to a study of T-cell memory formation after mild COVID-19. Overall study findings and caveats: Cross-reactive memory seemingly joined, as some responding clones were found in pre-infection memory.

TCRdb re-analysed the 5' RACE reads in MiXCR, keeping a single row per CDR3 protein. The top ten clones hold roughly 2.6% of a sample with roughly 200,000 distinct CDR3 sequences, around 18% of them seen once. The sequenced sample consisted of PBMCs or a T cell subset sorted from them (not recorded which). This clonotype was obtained from an adult woman who had mild COVID-19 (a few samples of this study predate the infection). Cell type and time point are not known.

The DNA for the CDR3 is TGCGCCAGCAGTCGAGGGACCCCCGAGGGGGATACGCAGTATTTT. Residues: CASSRGTPEGDTQYF. The chain employs TRBV4-3 and TRBJ2-3; D may match TRBD1 or TRBD2 (5 bases each). The CDR3 is 15 amino acids. Germline CDR1 is LGHNA and CDR2 is YSLEER. V was clipped by 6 bases and J by 6 bases, with 19 bases between them.